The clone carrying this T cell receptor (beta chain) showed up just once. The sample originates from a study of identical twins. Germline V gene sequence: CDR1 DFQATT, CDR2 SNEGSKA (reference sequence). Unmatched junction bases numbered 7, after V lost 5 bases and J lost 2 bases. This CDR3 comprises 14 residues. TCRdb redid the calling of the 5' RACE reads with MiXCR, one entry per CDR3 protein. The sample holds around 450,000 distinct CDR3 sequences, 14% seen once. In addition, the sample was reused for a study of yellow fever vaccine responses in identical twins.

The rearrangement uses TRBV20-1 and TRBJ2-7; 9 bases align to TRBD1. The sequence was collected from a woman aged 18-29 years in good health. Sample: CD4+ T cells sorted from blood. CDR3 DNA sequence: TGCAGTGCTCCCGACAGGGGGGCAGCCTACGAGCAGTACTTC. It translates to CSAPDRGAAYEQYF.